Given below is one TCR beta chain in context. Samples had at least 6.5 million PBMCs isolated from them. The data were taken from a study of blood T cells in healthy people across ages. The V end was cut by 4 bases, the J end by 10 bases, with 19 bases between. The CDR3 is 14 residues long. The germline V gene encodes CDR1 SGHTA and CDR2 FQGTGA. It was with a sample-barcoded 5' primer and a J-beta primer mix that a second PCR of about 6 to 12 cycles was run. Every molecule of cDNA carried a tag from a template-switch adaptor with 12 random nucleotides. Using its own MiXCR run on the 5' RACE reads, TCRdb lists one record per CDR3 protein. The sample contains about 1.5 million distinct CDR3 sequences, about 45% of which appear only once.

The sequenced sample was blood. This receptor was taken from a woman between 18 and 30 years old in good health. The V gene is TRBV7-3, the J gene TRBJ1-2, with D hard to call. As DNA, the CDR3 is TGTGCCAGCAGCTCAGCCCGGGATCTCCATGACTACACCTTC. It specifies CASSSARDLHDYTF.